This passage covers 7 T cell receptor beta chains from one sample sequenced in a study of cytomegalovirus exposure and HLA in healthy donors. The PCR ran on 60 Vbeta and 13 Jbeta primers. The assay was immunoSEQ multiplex PCR, and TCRdb's table has in-frame clones only and misses some. The table shows about 61,000 clones, with about 89% occurring only once. Sequencing input: PBMCs. All receptors derive from a young man in good health and CMV-seronegative.

V gene TRBV10-2 combines with J gene TRBJ2-3; 7 nucleotides line up with TRBD2. Germline V gene data show CDR1 as WSHSY and CDR2 as SAAADI. There are 15 residues in the CDR3. With V trimmed by 4 bases and J by 1 base, 5 bases remained unmatched. The CDR3, as DNA: TGCGCCAGCAGTGGGAGTGGGGGGGGCACAGATACGCAGTATTTT. Translated, it gives CASSGSGGGTDTQYF.

This sequence joins TRBV2 and TRBJ2-7; tentatively, D is TRBD1 (5 bases). Per the germline V gene, CDR1 is SNHLY and CDR2 is FYNNEI. This CDR3 has 12 residues. V dropped 8 bases and J dropped 3 bases, with 11 bases sitting between them. The CDR3 DNA follows: TGTGCCAGCCGCAGGGATAACTACGAGCAGTACTTC. Its protein product is CASRRDNYEQYF.

CDR3: CASSLTDGANYGYTF. CDR3 in DNA: TGCGCCAGCAGCTTGACCGATGGAGCTAACTATGGCTACACCTTC. The chain employs TRBV5-1 and TRBJ1-2; D is unclear. Between the trimmed V and J ends, which lost 1 base and 0 bases, there was a span of 10 bases. CDR1 and CDR2 from the germline V gene are SGHRS and YFSETQ. The CDR3 contains 15 residues.

The V gene is TRBV2, the J gene TRBJ1-2; maybe TRBD1 (6 bases). Germline V gene data show CDR1 as SNHLY and CDR2 as FYNNEI. This CDR3 is built from 13 residues. Trimming left V 2 bases short and J 4 bases short, with 8 bases between. CDR3 protein: CASSEWTAYGYTF. CDR3 in DNA: TGTGCCAGCAGTGAATGGACAGCCTATGGCTACACCTTC.

The chain is built from TRBV28 and TRBJ1-2; D may be TRBD1 (5 bases). The CDR3 loop spans 11 amino acids. The germline V and J ends were trimmed by 7 bases and 14 bases, with 17 bases remaining between them. Germline V gives CDR1 MDHEN, CDR2 SYDVKM. CDR3 DNA: TGTGCCAGCACCCAAAGGGACTCTATAACCTTC. Translated: CASTQRDSITF.

The rearrangement joins TRBV5-6 to TRBJ1-6; 7 bases align to TRBD1. The germline CDR1 and CDR2 sequences are SGHDT and YYEEEE. The CDR3 is made up of 14 amino acids. After removal of 0 bases from V and 6 bases from J, the junction contained 0 bases not matched to a gene. CDR3 amino acids: CASSLGQGNSPLHF. In nucleotides, the CDR3 is TGTGCCAGCAGCTTGGGACAGGGTAATTCACCCCTCCACTTT.

This chain links TRBV6-5 with TRBJ2-7; tentative D call: TRBD1 (5 bases). The CDR3 has 15 residues. Germline V lookup: CDR1 MNHEY, CDR2 SVGAGI. The V gene lost 2 bases and the J gene lost 3 bases, with 14 bases spanning the gap. In DNA form, the CDR3 reads TGTGCCAGCAGTTACGCGGCAACAGGAAACTACGAGCAGTACTTC. Its translation is CASSYAATGNYEQYF.